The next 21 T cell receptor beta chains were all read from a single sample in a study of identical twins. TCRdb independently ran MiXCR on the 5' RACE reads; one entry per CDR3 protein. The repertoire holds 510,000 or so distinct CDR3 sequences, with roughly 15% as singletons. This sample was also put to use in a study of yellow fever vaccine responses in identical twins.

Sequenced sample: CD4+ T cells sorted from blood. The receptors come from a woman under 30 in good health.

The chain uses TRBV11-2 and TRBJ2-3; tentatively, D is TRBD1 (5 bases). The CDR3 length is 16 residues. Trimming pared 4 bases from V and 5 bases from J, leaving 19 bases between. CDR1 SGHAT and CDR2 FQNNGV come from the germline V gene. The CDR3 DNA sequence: TGTGCCAGCAGCTCACAAGCCCACCTAACAGGAGATACGCAGTATTTT. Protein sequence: CASSSQAHLTGDTQYF.

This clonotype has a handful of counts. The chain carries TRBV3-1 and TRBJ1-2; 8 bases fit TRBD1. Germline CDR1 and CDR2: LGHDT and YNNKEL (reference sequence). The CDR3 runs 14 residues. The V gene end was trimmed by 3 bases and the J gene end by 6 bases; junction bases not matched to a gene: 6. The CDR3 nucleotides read TGTGCCAGCAGCCACAGAACAGGGGGGAATGGCTACACCTTC. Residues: CASSHRTGGNGYTF.

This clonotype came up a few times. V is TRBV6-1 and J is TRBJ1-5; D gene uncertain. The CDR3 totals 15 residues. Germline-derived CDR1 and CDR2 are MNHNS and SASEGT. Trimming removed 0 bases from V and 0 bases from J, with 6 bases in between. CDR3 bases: TGTGCCAGCAGTGAAGCGTGGAGTAGCAATCAGCCCCAGCATTTT. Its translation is CASSEAWSSNQPQHF.

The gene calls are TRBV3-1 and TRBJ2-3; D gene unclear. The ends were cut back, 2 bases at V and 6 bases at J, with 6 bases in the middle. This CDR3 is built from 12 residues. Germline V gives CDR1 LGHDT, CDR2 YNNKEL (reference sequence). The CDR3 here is CASSQKRDTQYF. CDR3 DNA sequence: TGTGCCAGCAGCCAAAAAAGGGATACGCAGTATTTT.

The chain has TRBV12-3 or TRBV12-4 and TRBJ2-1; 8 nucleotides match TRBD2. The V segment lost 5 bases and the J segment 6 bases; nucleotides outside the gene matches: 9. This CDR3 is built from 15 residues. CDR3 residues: CASSGMAGGSNEQFF. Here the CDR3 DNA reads TGTGCCAGCAGTGGGATGGCGGGAGGTAGCAATGAGCAGTTCTTC.

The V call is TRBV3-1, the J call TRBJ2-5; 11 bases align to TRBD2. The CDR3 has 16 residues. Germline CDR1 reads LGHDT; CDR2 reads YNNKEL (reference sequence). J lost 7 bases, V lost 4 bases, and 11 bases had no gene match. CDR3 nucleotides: TGTGCCAGCAGCCCCCTCGGGACTAGCGGCGCGGGGACCCAGTACTTC. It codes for CASSPLGTSGAGTQYF.

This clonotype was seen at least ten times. The CDR3 DNA reads as TGTGCCAGCAGCTCTCTCTCGCGGGACACAGATACGCAGTATTTT. Its translation is CASSSLSRDTDTQYF. The chain is built from TRBV7-8 and TRBJ2-3, with a weak D call TRBD2 (6 bases). Germline V gene lookup returns CDR1 SGHVS and CDR2 FQNEAQ. V lost 4 bases, J lost 2 bases, and 13 bases lay in between. The CDR3 extends over 15 amino acids.

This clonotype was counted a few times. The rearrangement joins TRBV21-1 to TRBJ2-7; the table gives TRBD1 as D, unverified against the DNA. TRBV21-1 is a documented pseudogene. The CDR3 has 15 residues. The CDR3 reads CASSTGQWATYEQYV. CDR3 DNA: TGTGCCAGCAGCACGGGACAGTGGGCTACCTACGAGCAGTACGTC.

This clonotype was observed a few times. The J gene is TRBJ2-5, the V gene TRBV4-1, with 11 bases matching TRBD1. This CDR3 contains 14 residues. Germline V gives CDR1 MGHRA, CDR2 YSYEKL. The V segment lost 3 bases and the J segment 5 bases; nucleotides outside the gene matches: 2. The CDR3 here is CASSQDRGPETQYF. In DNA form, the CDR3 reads TGCGCCAGCAGCCAGGACAGGGGGCCGGAGACCCAGTACTTC.

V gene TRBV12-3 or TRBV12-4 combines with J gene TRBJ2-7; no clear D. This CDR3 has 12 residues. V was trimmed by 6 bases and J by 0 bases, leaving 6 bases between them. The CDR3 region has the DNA TGTGCCAGCAGGTTATACTCCTACGAGCAGTACTTC. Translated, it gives CASRLYSYEQYF.

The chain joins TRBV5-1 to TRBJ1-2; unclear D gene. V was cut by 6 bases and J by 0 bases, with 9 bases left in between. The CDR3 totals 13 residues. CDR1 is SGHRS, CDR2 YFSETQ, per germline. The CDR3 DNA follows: TGCGCCAGCACCGCCGGGACTAACTATGGCTACACCTTC. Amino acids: CASTAGTNYGYTF.

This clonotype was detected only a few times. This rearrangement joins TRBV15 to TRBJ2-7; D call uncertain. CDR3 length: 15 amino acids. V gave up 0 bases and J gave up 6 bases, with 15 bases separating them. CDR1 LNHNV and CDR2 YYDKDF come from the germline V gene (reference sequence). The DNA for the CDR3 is TGTGCCACCAGCAGAGAAACGGACCCCCTACGCGAGCAGTACTTC. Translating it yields CATSRETDPLREQYF. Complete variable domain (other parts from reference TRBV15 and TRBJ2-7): DAMVIQNPRYQVTQFGKPVTLSCSQTLNHNVMYWYQQKSSQAPKLLFHYYDKDFNNEADTPDNFQSRRPNTSFCFLDIRSPGLGDTAMYLCATSRETDPLREQYFGPGTRLTVT.

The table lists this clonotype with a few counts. CDR3 protein: CASSFFSRENTEAFF. The CDR3 nucleotides are TGTGCCAGCAGCTTTTTTTCTAGGGAGAACACTGAAGCTTTCTTT. This chain uses TRBV5-6 with TRBJ1-1; D not certain. Between the trimmed V and J ends, which lost 2 bases and 1 base, there was a span of 12 bases. CDR3 length equals 15 residues. CDR1 is SGHDT, CDR2 YYEEEE, per germline. The complete variable domain, with remaining parts taken from reference TRBV5-6 and TRBJ1-1, reads DAGVTQSPTHLIKTRGQQVTLRCSPKSGHDTVSWYQQALGQGPQFIFQYYEEEERQRGNFPDRFSGHQFPNYSSELNVNALLLGDSALYLCASSFFSRENTEAFFGQGTRLTVV.

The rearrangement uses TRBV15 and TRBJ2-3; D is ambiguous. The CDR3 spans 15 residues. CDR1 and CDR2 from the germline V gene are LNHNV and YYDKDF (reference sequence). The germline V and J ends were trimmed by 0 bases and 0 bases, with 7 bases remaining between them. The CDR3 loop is CATSRDMASTDTQYF. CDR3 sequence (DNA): TGTGCCACCAGCAGAGATATGGCTAGCACAGATACGCAGTATTTT.

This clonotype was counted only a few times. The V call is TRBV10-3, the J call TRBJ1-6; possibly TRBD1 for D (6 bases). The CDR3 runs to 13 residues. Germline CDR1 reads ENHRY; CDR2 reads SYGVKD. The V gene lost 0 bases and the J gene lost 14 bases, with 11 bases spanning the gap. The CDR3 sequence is CAISESNRVTLHF. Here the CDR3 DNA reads TGTGCCATCAGTGAGTCCAACAGGGTAACCCTCCACTTT.

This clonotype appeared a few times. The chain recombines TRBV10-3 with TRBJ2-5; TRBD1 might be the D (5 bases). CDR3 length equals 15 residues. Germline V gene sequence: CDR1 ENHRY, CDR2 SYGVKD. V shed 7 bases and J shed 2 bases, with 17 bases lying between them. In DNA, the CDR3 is TGTGCCATCACCGCAGGGTTAGGGATTCAAGAGACCCAGTACTTC. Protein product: CAITAGLGIQETQYF.

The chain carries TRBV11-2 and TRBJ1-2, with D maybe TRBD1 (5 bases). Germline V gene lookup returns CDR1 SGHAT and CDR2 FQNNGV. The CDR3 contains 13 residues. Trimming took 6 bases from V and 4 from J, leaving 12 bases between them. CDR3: CASRARDFYGYTF. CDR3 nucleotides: TGTGCCAGCAGAGCCAGGGACTTCTATGGCTACACCTTC.

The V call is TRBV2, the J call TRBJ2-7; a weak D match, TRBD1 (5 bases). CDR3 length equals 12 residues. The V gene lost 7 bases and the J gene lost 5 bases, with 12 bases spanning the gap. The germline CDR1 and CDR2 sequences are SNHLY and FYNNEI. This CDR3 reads CASTQAGHEQYF. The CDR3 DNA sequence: TGTGCCAGCACACAGGCCGGTCACGAGCAGTACTTC.

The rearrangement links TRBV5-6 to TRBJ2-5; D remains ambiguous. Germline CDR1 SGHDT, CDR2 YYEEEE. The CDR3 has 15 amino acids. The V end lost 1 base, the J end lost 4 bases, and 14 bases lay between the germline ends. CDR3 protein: CASSLRHGVLETQYF. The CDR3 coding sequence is TGTGCCAGCAGCTTGCGCCATGGTGTGTTAGAGACCCAGTACTTC.

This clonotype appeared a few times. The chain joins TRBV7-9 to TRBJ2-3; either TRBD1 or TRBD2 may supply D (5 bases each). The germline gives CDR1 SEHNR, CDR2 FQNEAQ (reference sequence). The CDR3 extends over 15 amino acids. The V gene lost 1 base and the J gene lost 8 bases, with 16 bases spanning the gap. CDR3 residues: CASSLVGGTKGTQYF. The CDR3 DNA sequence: TGTGCCAGCAGCTTAGTTGGGGGAACGAAGGGTACGCAGTATTTT.

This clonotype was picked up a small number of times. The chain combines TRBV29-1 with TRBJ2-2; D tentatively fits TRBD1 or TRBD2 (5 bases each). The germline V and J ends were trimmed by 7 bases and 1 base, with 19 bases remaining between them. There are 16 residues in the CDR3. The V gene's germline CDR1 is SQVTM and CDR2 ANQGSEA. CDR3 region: CSAGGHSPLNTGELFF. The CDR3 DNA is TGCAGCGCTGGGGGTCATTCACCCTTGAACACCGGGGAGCTGTTTTTT.